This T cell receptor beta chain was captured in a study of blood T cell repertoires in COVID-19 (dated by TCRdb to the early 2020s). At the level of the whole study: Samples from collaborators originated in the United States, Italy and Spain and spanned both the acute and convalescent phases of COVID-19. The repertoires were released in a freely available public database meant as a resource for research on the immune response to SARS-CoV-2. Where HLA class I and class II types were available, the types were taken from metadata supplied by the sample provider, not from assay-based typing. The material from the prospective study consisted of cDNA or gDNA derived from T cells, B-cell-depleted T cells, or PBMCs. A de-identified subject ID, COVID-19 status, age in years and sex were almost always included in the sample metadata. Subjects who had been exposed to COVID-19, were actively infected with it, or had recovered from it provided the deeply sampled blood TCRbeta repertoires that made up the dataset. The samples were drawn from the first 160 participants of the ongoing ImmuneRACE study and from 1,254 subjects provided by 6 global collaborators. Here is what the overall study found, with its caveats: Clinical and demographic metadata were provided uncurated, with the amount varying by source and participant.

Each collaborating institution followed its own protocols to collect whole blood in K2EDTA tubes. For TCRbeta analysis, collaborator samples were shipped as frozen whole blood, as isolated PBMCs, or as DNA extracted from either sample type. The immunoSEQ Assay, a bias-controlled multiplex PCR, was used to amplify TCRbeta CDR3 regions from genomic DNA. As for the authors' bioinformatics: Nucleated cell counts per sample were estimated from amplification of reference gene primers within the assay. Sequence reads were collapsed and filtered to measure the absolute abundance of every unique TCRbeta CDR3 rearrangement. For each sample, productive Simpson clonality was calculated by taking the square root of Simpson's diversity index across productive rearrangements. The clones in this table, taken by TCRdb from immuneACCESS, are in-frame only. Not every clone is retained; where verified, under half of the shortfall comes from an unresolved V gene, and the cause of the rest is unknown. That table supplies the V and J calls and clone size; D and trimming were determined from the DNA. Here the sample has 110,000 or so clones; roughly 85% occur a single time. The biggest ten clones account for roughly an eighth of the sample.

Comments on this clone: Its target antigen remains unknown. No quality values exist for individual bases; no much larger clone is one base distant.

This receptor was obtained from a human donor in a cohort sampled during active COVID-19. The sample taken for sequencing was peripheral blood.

CDR3 protein: CATSDKGTGDSEAFF. The DNA sequence follows: TGTGCCACCAGTGATAAAGGGACAGGCGACTCTGAAGCTTTCTTT. The chain links TRBV24-1 with TRBJ1-1, with TRBD1 identical over 8 junction bases. There are 15 amino acids in the CDR3, from cysteine to phenylalanine inclusive. Only the CDR3 region is kept as DNA, spanning 45 bases read in frame from base 1. Unmatched junction bases come to 8, with V trimmed by 3 bases and J by 6 bases. CDR1 and CDR2 (KGHDR, SFDVKD) derive from the germline V gene.